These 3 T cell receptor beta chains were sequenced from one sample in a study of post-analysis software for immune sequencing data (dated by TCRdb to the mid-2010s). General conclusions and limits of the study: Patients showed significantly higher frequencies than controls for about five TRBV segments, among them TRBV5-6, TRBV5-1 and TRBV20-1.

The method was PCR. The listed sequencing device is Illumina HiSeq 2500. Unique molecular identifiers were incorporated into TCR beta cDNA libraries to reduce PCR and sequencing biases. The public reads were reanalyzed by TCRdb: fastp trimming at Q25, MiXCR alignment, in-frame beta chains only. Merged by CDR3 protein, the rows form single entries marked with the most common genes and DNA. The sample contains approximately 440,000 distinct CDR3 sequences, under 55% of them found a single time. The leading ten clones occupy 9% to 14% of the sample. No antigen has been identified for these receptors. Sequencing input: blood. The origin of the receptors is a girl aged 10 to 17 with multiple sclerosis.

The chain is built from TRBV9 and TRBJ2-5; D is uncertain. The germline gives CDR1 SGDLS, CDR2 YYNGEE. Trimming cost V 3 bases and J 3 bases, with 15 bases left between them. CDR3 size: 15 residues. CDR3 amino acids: CASSALQGQEETQYF. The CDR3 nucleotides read TGTGCCAGCAGCGCCCTCCAAGGGCAGGAAGAGACCCAGTACTTC.

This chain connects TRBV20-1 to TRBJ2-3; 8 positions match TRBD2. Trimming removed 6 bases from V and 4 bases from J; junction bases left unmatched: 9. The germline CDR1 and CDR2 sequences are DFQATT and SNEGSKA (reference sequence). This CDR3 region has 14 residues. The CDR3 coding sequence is TGCAGTGCCCTGCCGGGACTAGGGGCAGATACGCAGTATTTT. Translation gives CSALPGLGADTQYF.

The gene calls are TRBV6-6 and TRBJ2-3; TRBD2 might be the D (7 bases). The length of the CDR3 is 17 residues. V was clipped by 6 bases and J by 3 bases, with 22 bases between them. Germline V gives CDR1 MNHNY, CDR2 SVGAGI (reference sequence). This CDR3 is CASRETSSGGGTDTQYF. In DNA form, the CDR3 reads TGTGCCAGCAGGGAGACCTCTAGCGGAGGGGGTACAGATACGCAGTATTTT.